These 21 T cell receptor beta chains were sequenced from one sample in a study of cytomegalovirus exposure and HLA in healthy donors. PCR was performed using 60 Vbeta and 13 Jbeta primers. Using immunoSEQ multiplex PCR, the repertoire was profiled, and TCRdb retains in-frame clones only, with some absent. Of about 120,000 clones in the sample, roughly 77% were seen once. The source material was PBMCs. The receptors shown here come from a man aged 50 or older in good health and CMV-seropositive.

This rearrangement joins TRBV9 to TRBJ1-1; D is undetermined. Per the germline V gene, CDR1 is SGDLS and CDR2 is YYNGEE. V was shortened by 4 bases and J by 1 base, with 8 bases between the two germline ends. The CDR3 runs 13 residues. The DNA of the CDR3 is TGTGCCAGCAGCTCGAGTTCGAACACTGAAGCTTTCTTT. It codes for CASSSSSNTEAFF.

The chain combines TRBV2 with TRBJ2-2; perhaps TRBD2 as D (6 bases). The germline V and J ends were trimmed by 4 bases and 5 bases, with 11 bases remaining between them. CDR1 is SNHLY and CDR2 is FYNNEI in the germline V gene. This CDR3 has 14 amino acids. The DNA of the CDR3 is TGTGCCAGCAGTGTTTTAGCGGTTACCGGGGAGCTGTTTTTT. This encodes CASSVLAVTGELFF. Variable domain in full (rest from reference TRBV2 and TRBJ2-2): EPEVTQTPSHQVTQMGQEVILRCVPISNHLYFYWYRQILGQKVEFLVSFYNNEISEKSEIFDDQFSVERPDGSNFTLKIRSTKLEDSAMYFCASSVLAVTGELFFGEGSRLTVL.

The chain combines TRBV2 with TRBJ1-1; no reliable D call. CDR1 is SNHLY and CDR2 is FYNNEI in the germline V gene. The CDR3 is made up of 13 amino acids. The ends were cut back, 7 bases at V and 10 bases at J, with 19 bases in the middle. CDR3 coding DNA: TGTGCCAGCAATTATATGGTGGAGGAGGGAGCTTTCTTT. Protein: CASNYMVEEGAFF. Looking up the rest from reference TRBV2 and TRBJ1-1 gives the full variable domain: EPEVTQTPSHQVTQMGQEVILRCVPISNHLYFYWYRQILGQKVEFLVSFYNNEISEKSEIFDDQFSVERPDGSNFTLKIRSTKLEDSAMYFCASNYMVEEGAFFGQGTRLTVV.

The chain joins TRBV18 to TRBJ2-7; unclear D gene. Germline V gene lookup returns CDR1 KGHSH and CDR2 LQKENI. V dropped 4 bases and J dropped 3 bases, with 13 bases sitting between them. The length of the CDR3 is 14 residues. The chain's CDR3 is CASSLTKTSYEQYF. The CDR3 region has the DNA TGTGCCAGCTCACTTACGAAAACCAGCTACGAGCAGTACTTC.

The chain carries TRBV7-2 and TRBJ2-5; perhaps TRBD2 as D (6 bases). The germline CDR1 and CDR2 sequences are SGHTA and FQGNSA. The CDR3 consists of 15 residues. With 5 bases removed from V and 5 bases from J, the gap between germline ends came to 18 bases. CDR3 in amino acids: CASSPPGTLRETQYF. The CDR3 DNA sequence: TGTGCCAGCAGCCCCCCCGGGACTTTACGCGAGACCCAGTACTTC. Full variable domain (outside the CDR3, taken from reference TRBV7-2 and TRBJ2-5): GAGVSQSPSNKVTEKGKDVELRCDPISGHTALYWYRQSLGQGLEFLIYFQGNSAPDKSGLPSDRFSAERTGGSVSTLTIQRTQQEDSAVYLCASSPPGTLRETQYFGPGTRLLVL.

The chain is built from TRBV30 and TRBJ1-2, with TRBD1 matching 7 bases. CDR1 GTSNPN and CDR2 SVGIG come from the germline V gene (reference sequence). V gave up 3 bases and J gave up 0 bases; unmatched junction bases: 1. This CDR3 region has 13 residues. The CDR3 nucleotides read TGTGCCTGGAGCAGGGGGACTAACTATGGCTACACCTTC. This translates into CAWSRGTNYGYTF.

This chain uses TRBV15 with TRBJ1-1; D remains ambiguous. This CDR3 is 14 amino acids long. Germline CDR1 is LNHNV and CDR2 is YYDKDF (reference sequence). The ends were cut back, 1 base at V and 0 bases at J, with 6 bases in the middle. The CDR3 spells CATSRGEVNTEAFF. The CDR3 nucleotides are TGTGCCACCAGCAGAGGGGAGGTGAACACTGAAGCTTTCTTT.

This chain's CDR3 is CASSVSGTGANYGYTF. The CDR3 DNA reads TGTGCCAGCAGCGTCTCCGGGACAGGGGCCAACTATGGCTACACCTTC. The chain joins TRBV9 to TRBJ1-2, with 10 bases matching TRBD1. Germline V gene lookup returns CDR1 SGDLS and CDR2 YYNGEE. J was trimmed by 2 bases and V by 2 bases; bases with no gene match: 6. This CDR3 spans 16 amino acids.

The chain has TRBV9 and TRBJ1-1; unclear D gene. Germline V gene lookup returns CDR1 SGDLS and CDR2 YYNGEE. Trimming removed 4 bases at V and 0 bases at J, with 10 bases between. This CDR3 has 14 amino acids. The CDR3 region is CASSPRGMNTEAFF. For the CDR3, the DNA is TGTGCCAGCAGCCCGAGAGGTATGAACACTGAAGCTTTCTTT.

The chain carries TRBV7-2 and TRBJ2-7; no reliable D call. Between the trimmed V and J ends, which lost 5 bases and 3 bases, there was a span of 11 bases. Germline assignment: CDR1 SGHTA and CDR2 FQGNSA. This CDR3 comprises 13 residues. The CDR3 here is CASSPYTRYEQYF. The CDR3 region has the DNA TGTGCCAGCAGCCCTTACACCCGCTACGAGCAGTACTTC.

The CDR3 loop is CASSPRGEGNYGYTF. In nucleotides, the CDR3 is TGTGCCAGCAGCCCCCGGGGGGAGGGGAACTATGGCTACACCTTC. The chain is built from TRBV6-6 and TRBJ1-2; TRBD1 is a possible D gene (5 bases). Trimming stripped 6 bases from V and 2 bases from J, with 16 bases between. This CDR3 is built from 15 residues. Germline CDR1 and CDR2: MNHNY and SVGAGI (reference sequence).

The chain has TRBV7-2 and TRBJ2-7; 11 bases match TRBD2. The J segment lost 2 bases and the V segment lost 5 bases, leaving 2 bases of the junction unmatched. Germline CDR1 reads SGHTA; CDR2 reads FQGNSA. This CDR3 has 14 residues. The CDR3 region has the DNA TGTGCCAGCAGCACGACTAGCGGGGCCTACGAGCAGTACTTC. It codes for CASSTTSGAYEQYF. Looking up the rest from reference TRBV7-2 and TRBJ2-7 gives the full variable domain: GAGVSQSPSNKVTEKGKDVELRCDPISGHTALYWYRQSLGQGLEFLIYFQGNSAPDKSGLPSDRFSAERTGGSVSTLTIQRTQQEDSAVYLCASSTTSGAYEQYFGPGTRLTVT.

The V gene is TRBV4-1, the J gene TRBJ1-5, with 7 bases matching TRBD1. Germline-derived CDR1 and CDR2 are MGHRA and YSYEKL. The CDR3 extends over 17 amino acids. V shed 4 bases, J shed 6 bases, and the junction held 15 bases outside the gene matches. Here the CDR3 DNA reads TGCGCCAGCAGCCGATCTTCCGGGGGAGAGGGGGCTCAGCCCCAGCATTTT. Residues: CASSRSSGGEGAQPQHF.

The chain uses TRBV29-1 and TRBJ2-5; possibly TRBD2 for D (5 bases). The CDR3 length is 10 residues. V lost 7 bases, J lost 11 bases, and 14 bases lay in between. Germline V gives CDR1 SQVTM, CDR2 ANQGSEA. For the CDR3, the DNA is TGCAGCGCCGGGGAGAGGGAGCAGTACTTC. It translates to CSAGEREQYF.

The V and J genes are TRBV19 and TRBJ1-2, with 7 nucleotides matching TRBD1. Germline V gives CDR1 LNHDA, CDR2 SQIVND (reference sequence). The trim removed 4 bases at V and 3 bases at J, leaving 2 bases unmatched. This CDR3 has 13 residues. CDR3 sequence (DNA): TGTGCCAGTAGTAACAGGGGTGACTATGGCTACACCTTC. This encodes CASSNRGDYGYTF.

This clone was picked up a small number of times. The chain uses TRBV7-6 and TRBJ2-7; 13 nucleotides agree with TRBD2. V lost 5 bases, J lost 3 bases, and 4 bases stayed unmatched. Germline assignment: CDR1 SGHVS and CDR2 FNYEAQ. The CDR3 consists of 15 residues. CDR3 nucleotides: TGTGCCAGCAGCACCCGGACTAGCGGGGGCTACGAGCAGTACTTC. Translation: CASSTRTSGGYEQYF.

J is TRBJ2-7 and V is TRBV30; D is uncertain. CDR1 is GTSNPN and CDR2 is SVGIG in the germline V gene (reference sequence). The CDR3 covers 11 residues. V lost 3 bases and J 1 base, leaving 4 bases between the germline ends. The CDR3 DNA sequence: TGTGCCTGGAGACAGTCCTACGAGCAGTACTTC. It yields the protein CAWRQSYEQYF. Variable domain in full (rest from reference TRBV30 and TRBJ2-7): SQTIHQWPATLVQPVGSPLSLECTVEGTSNPNLYWYRQAAGRGLQLLFYSVGIGQISSEVPQNLSASRPQDRQFILSSKKLLLSDSGFYLCAWRQSYEQYFGPGTRLTVT.

The chain has TRBV10-3 and TRBJ2-1; tentatively, D is TRBD2 (5 bases). V lost 3 bases and J 7 bases, leaving 10 bases between the germline ends. This CDR3 spans 13 amino acids. Germline CDR1 is ENHRY and CDR2 is SYGVKD. The CDR3 DNA reads as TGTGCCATCAGTGAATCGCCGGGGAATGAGCAGTTCTTC. Amino acid sequence: CAISESPGNEQFF.

This clone was seen only once. V and J are TRBV5-1 and TRBJ2-3, with D tentatively TRBD1 (6 bases). Trimming removed 0 bases from V and 1 base from J, with 9 bases in between. Germline V gene lookup returns CDR1 SGHRS and CDR2 YFSETQ. This CDR3 region has 15 residues. The CDR3 region has the DNA TGCGCCAGCAGCTTGGTCCACAGGGGCACAGATACGCAGTATTTT. Protein product: CASSLVHRGTDTQYF.

The chain couples TRBV7-7 to TRBJ2-2; D is perhaps TRBD2 (5 bases). V lost 5 bases, J lost 6 bases, and 10 bases lay in between. CDR3 length equals 13 residues. The germline CDR1 and CDR2 sequences are SSHAT and FNYEAQ (reference sequence). The CDR3 loop reads CASSMDGAGELFF. The CDR3 DNA sequence: TGTGCCAGCAGCATGGACGGGGCCGGGGAGCTGTTTTTT.

This clone was seen a single time. The V call is TRBV10-3, the J call TRBJ1-3, with D perhaps matching TRBD1 (5 bases). Germline loops: CDR1 ENHRY, CDR2 SYGVKD. V was shortened by 6 bases and J by 4 bases, with 19 bases between the two germline ends. The CDR3 spans 16 residues. The CDR3 DNA reads TGTGCCATCAGCGCGGGCGGTGGGGGGGACGGAAACACCATATATTTT. This encodes CAISAGGGGDGNTIYF.